These 10 T cell receptor beta chains were all obtained from the same sample, sequenced in a study of T cells in localized non-small cell lung cancer. Libraries were prepared by immunoSEQ multiplex PCR; TCRdb keeps only in-frame clonotypes and omits some of them. Of almost 2,500 clones listed, under 30% are singletons. The material was lung tumor tissue, obtained before any cancer treatment. Receptor source: a male donor aged 60 or older with stage II squamous cell lung carcinoma.

The chain employs TRBV11-3 and TRBJ1-2; D gene uncertain. Germline CDR1 SGHNT, CDR2 YENEEA. This CDR3 has 16 residues. V was cut by 2 bases and J by 4 bases, with 17 bases left in between. As DNA, the CDR3 is TGTGCCAGCAGCTTATTCCAAGCCGGATTTTTCTATGGCTACACCTTC. Its protein product is CASSLFQAGFFYGYTF.

This clone was detected only a few times. The rearrangement joins TRBV30 to TRBJ1-2; D is unresolved. Germline V gene sequence: CDR1 GTSNPN, CDR2 SVGIG (reference sequence). This CDR3 spans 14 amino acids. The V gene lost 4 bases and the J gene lost 4 bases, with 16 bases spanning the gap. DNA for the CDR3: TGTGCCTGGAATAGACAAATCCAAAGCTATGGCTACACCTTC. Its protein is CAWNRQIQSYGYTF.

This clone was recorded a few times. This rearrangement joins TRBV9 to TRBJ1-1; D gene unclear. CDR1 is SGDLS and CDR2 is YYNGEE in the germline V gene. This CDR3 has 14 amino acids. Trimming stripped 0 bases from V and 1 base from J, with 7 bases between. The DNA for the CDR3 is TGTGCCAGCAGCGTAGGAGGGCAGAACACTGAAGCTTTCTTT. It translates to CASSVGGQNTEAFF.

This rearrangement joins TRBV19 to TRBJ2-2; 7 bases line up with TRBD2. The CDR3 spans 15 residues. The V gene's germline CDR1 is LNHDA and CDR2 SQIVND (reference sequence). V lost 3 bases to trimming and J lost 4 bases; unmatched junction nucleotides: 5. DNA of the CDR3: TGTGCCAGTAGTATGGGGGGGTCGAGCACCGGGGAGCTGTTTTTT. It specifies CASSMGGSSTGELFF.

This clone was seen more than once but under ten times. The gene calls are TRBV28 and TRBJ1-5; D is unresolved. In germline, CDR1 is MDHEN, CDR2 SYDVKM. This CDR3 is built from 16 residues. V lost 2 bases and J 0 bases, leaving 11 bases between the germline ends. CDR3: CASSLAGRYSNQPQHF. In nucleotides, the CDR3 is TGTGCCAGCAGTTTAGCGGGCCGGTATAGCAATCAGCCCCAGCATTTT.

The chain links TRBV11-3 to TRBJ2-1; 13 positions agree with TRBD2. CDR1 is SGHNT, CDR2 YENEEA, per germline. V was clipped by 4 bases and J by 7 bases; unmatched bases: 4. The CDR3 is 15 amino acids. In nucleotides, the CDR3 is TGTGCCAGCAGCTCGGGACTAGCGGGGCAGAATGAGCAGTTCTTC. Protein product: CASSSGLAGQNEQFF.

This clone was found a few times. This chain links TRBV6-8 with TRBJ2-1; TRBD2 might be the D (8 bases). Per germline, CDR1 MNHGY and CDR2 SAAAGT. The germline V and J ends were trimmed by 8 bases and 6 bases, with 26 bases remaining between them. This CDR3 is built from 17 residues. For the CDR3, the DNA is TGTGCCAGCCGGGAGGGCCCTGGGAGGGGGCGAGGCAATGAGCAGTTCTTC. This encodes CASREGPGRGRGNEQFF.

This clone occurred a few times. The chain is built from TRBV18 and TRBJ1-1; 8 bases agree with TRBD1. The V and J ends lost 3 bases and 5 bases, in that order; junction bases with no gene match: 2. This CDR3 is built from 13 residues. Germline-derived CDR1 and CDR2 are KGHSH and LQKENI. CDR3 DNA sequence: TGTGCCAGCTCACCCGACAGGGGAACTGAAGCTTTCTTT. This encodes CASSPDRGTEAFF.

This clone is labeled as large. The chain links TRBV11-3 to TRBJ2-2, with 12 bases that match TRBD2. Unmatched junction bases numbered 3, after V lost 3 bases and J lost 4 bases. The length of the CDR3 is 16 residues. CDR1 is SGHNT, CDR2 YENEEA, per germline. The DNA of the CDR3 is TGTGCCAGCAGCTTGCGACTAGCGGGAGTCACCGGGGAGCTGTTTTTT. Amino acids: CASSLRLAGVTGELFF.

V is TRBV25-1 and J is TRBJ1-2; D is ambiguous. The CDR3 has 12 amino acids. The V end lost 2 bases, the J end lost 6 bases, and 7 bases lay between the germline ends. The germline gives CDR1 MGHDK, CDR2 SYGVNS. Here the CDR3 reads CASSEGVNGYTF. CDR3 DNA: TGTGCCAGCAGTGAAGGGGTGAATGGCTACACCTTC.